This passage covers 25 T cell receptor beta chains from one sample sequenced in a study of blood T cell repertoires in COVID-19. Measured with immunoSEQ multiplex PCR; TCRdb has only the in-frame clones, and not every one. The sample carries a few hundred thousand clones, 84% recorded once. The sequencing input was peripheral blood. These receptors all come from a woman aged 25-40 years who had recovered from COVID-19.

In this sample, this clone turned up a few times. V and J are TRBV5-1 and TRBJ2-1; TRBD2 matches at 11 bases. The V gene's germline CDR1 is SGHRS and CDR2 YFSETQ. This CDR3 has 14 amino acids. The V and J ends lost 6 bases and 9 bases, in that order; junction bases with no gene match: 8. The CDR3 is CASKSTSGTSEQFF. The CDR3 nucleotides are TGCGCCAGCAAATCGACTAGCGGGACGAGTGAGCAGTTCTTC.

This clone was recorded only once. CDR3 sequence (DNA): TGTGCCAGCAGCGTAGCTCCCCAGGGCTCCTACGAGCAGTACTTC. The encoded protein is CASSVAPQGSYEQYF. V usage is TRBV9 and J usage is TRBJ2-7; a possible D gene is TRBD1 (5 bases). Trimming left V 0 bases short and J 0 bases short, with 10 bases between. Germline CDR1 and CDR2: SGDLS and YYNGEE. This CDR3 region has 15 residues.

The V gene is TRBV6-5, the J gene TRBJ2-3; 7 bases fit TRBD2. The CDR3 length is 15 residues. Looked up from germline, CDR1 is MNHEY and CDR2 is SVGAGI. The trim removed 6 bases at V and 6 bases at J, leaving 12 bases unmatched. The CDR3, as DNA: TGTGCCAGCAGACCTTCCGCGGGAGCGGGGGATACGCAGTATTTT. Its translation: CASRPSAGAGDTQYF.

This clone was counted a few times. The rearrangement links TRBV4-1 to TRBJ2-1, with 14 nucleotides matching TRBD2. V trimming: 4 bases; J trimming: 9 bases; junction bases outside the gene matches: 11. The CDR3 contains 17 residues. Germline-derived CDR1 and CDR2 are MGHRA and YSYEKL. The CDR3 DNA follows: TGCGCCAGCAGCCGCGGCGGACTAGCGGGAGGAGCGGGTGAGCAGTTCTTC. It encodes CASSRGGLAGGAGEQFF.

The chain joins TRBV10-1 to TRBJ2-5; 8 nucleotides match TRBD2. There are 15 residues in the CDR3. V was clipped by 9 bases and J by 0 bases; unmatched bases: 9. Germline CDR1 reads WNHNN; CDR2 reads SYGVQD (reference sequence). CDR3 sequence: CASSGSGTYQETQYF. CDR3 nucleotide sequence: TGCGCCAGTAGCGGTAGCGGGACGTACCAAGAGACCCAGTACTTC.

The chain has TRBV2 and TRBJ2-5; D remains unclear. Germline assignment: CDR1 SNHLY and CDR2 FYNNEI. V was cut by 1 base and J by 4 bases, with 7 bases left in between. The CDR3 length is 13 residues. The CDR3 loop reads CASSEVRGETQYF. In nucleotides, the CDR3 is TGTGCCAGCAGTGAAGTGAGAGGAGAGACCCAGTACTTC.

V usage is TRBV20-1 and J usage is TRBJ2-5; tentatively, D is TRBD2 (6 bases). This CDR3 comprises 11 residues. Per the germline V gene, CDR1 is DFQATT and CDR2 is SNEGSKA (reference sequence). V was cut by 8 bases and J by 2 bases, with 9 bases left in between. The CDR3, as DNA: TGCAGTCTTGGGGGGCAAGAGACCCAGTACTTC. Its protein product is CSLGGQETQYF.

The chain uses TRBV28 and TRBJ2-1; D is possibly TRBD2 (6 bases). V was shortened by 4 bases and J by 6 bases, with 22 bases between the two germline ends. Looked up from germline, CDR1 is MDHEN and CDR2 is SYDVKM. The CDR3 consists of 17 residues. For the CDR3, the DNA is TGTGCCAGCAGTTCCCCCGGGGGAAGCGGAGCCTTCAATGAGCAGTTCTTC. It encodes CASSSPGGSGAFNEQFF.

This chain uses TRBV28 with TRBJ2-2; 7 bases align to TRBD2. Losses at the gene ends were 5 bases for V and 4 bases for J; bases not matched to a gene: 16. Germline lookup yields CDR1 MDHEN and CDR2 SYDVKM. This CDR3 has 18 residues. The CDR3 reads CASSNRDYARRSTGELFF. The CDR3 nucleotides read TGTGCCAGCAGTAACCGGGACTACGCCCGCCGTAGCACCGGGGAGCTGTTTTTT. The full variable domain, with the rest looked up from reference TRBV28 and TRBJ2-2, is DVKVTQSSRYLVKRTGEKVFLECVQDMDHENMFWYRQDPGLGLRLIYFSYDVKMKEKGDIPEGYSVSREKKERFSLILESASTNQTSMYLCASSNRDYARRSTGELFFGEGSRLTVL.

This chain joins TRBV27 and TRBJ2-7, with TRBD2 identical over 9 bases. Trimming at V came to 3 bases and at J to 5 bases, leaving 5 bases not matched to a gene. The V gene's germline CDR1 is MNHEY and CDR2 SMNVEV (reference sequence). CDR3 size: 14 residues. CDR3 residues: CASSFGGRAHEQYF. Written as DNA, the CDR3 is TGTGCCAGCAGTTTCGGCGGGAGGGCCCACGAGCAGTACTTC.

The V call is TRBV9, the J call TRBJ2-7, with D unclear. Trimming took 7 bases from V and 2 from J, leaving 13 bases between them. Germline V CDR1 and CDR2: SGDLS, YYNGEE. This CDR3 comprises 13 residues. The CDR3 DNA reads as TGTGCCAGCCGATCAGACGGAGCCTACGAGCAGTACTTC. The encoded protein is CASRSDGAYEQYF. Full variable domain (rest looked up from reference TRBV9 and TRBJ2-7): DSGVTQTPKHLITATGQRVTLRCSPRSGDLSVYWYQQSLDQGLQFLIQYYNGEERAKGNILERFSAQQFPDLHSELNLSSLELGDSALYFCASRSDGAYEQYFGPGTRLTVT.

The genes are TRBV9 and TRBJ2-3; no reliable D call. Trimming took off 1 base at V and 6 bases at J, with 18 bases between the two ends. The CDR3 runs to 16 residues. Per germline, CDR1 SGDLS and CDR2 YYNGEE. Here the CDR3 DNA reads TGTGCCAGCAGCGTACTCGCCGGAGCTCCCCTCGATACGCAGTATTTT. Amino acids: CASSVLAGAPLDTQYF.

The rearrangement joins TRBV5-1 to TRBJ2-7, with 7 bases that match TRBD2. V shed 5 bases and J 5 bases; nucleotides not matched to a gene: 10. The CDR3 contains 14 residues. CDR1 SGHRS and CDR2 YFSETQ come from the germline V gene. The CDR3 protein is CASSSGGSGHEQYF. The CDR3 nucleotides are TGCGCCAGCAGTTCGGGCGGGAGCGGCCACGAGCAGTACTTC.

For the CDR3, the DNA is TGTGCCAGCAGCCCCGGAATTCTAGCGGGCAGCTCCTACAATGAGCAGTTCTTC. This encodes CASSPGILAGSSYNEQFF. The chain has TRBV4-2 and TRBJ2-1, with 8 bases that match TRBD2. CDR1 is LGHNA and CDR2 is YNFKEQ in the germline V gene. The CDR3 sequence is 18 residues long. The ends lost 4 bases at V and 0 bases at J; junction bases unmatched: 11.

The chain is built from TRBV12-3 or TRBV12-4 and TRBJ2-1; TRBD2 matches at 7 bases. V gave up 5 bases and J gave up 7 bases; unmatched junction bases: 5. This CDR3 contains 13 residues. CDR3 sequence: CASSGGLSNEQFF. The CDR3 DNA reads as TGTGCCAGCAGTGGGGGACTATCAAATGAGCAGTTCTTC.

This clone was detected a few times. The chain combines TRBV28 with TRBJ2-4; TRBD1 is a possible D gene (6 bases). The CDR3 has 12 amino acids. With 4 bases removed from V and 6 bases from J, the gap between germline ends came to 7 bases. The germline V gene encodes CDR1 MDHEN and CDR2 SYDVKM. The CDR3 protein is CASSSDRNIQYF. The CDR3 DNA reads TGTGCCAGCAGTTCGGACAGAAACATTCAGTACTTC.

This sequence joins TRBV7-9 and TRBJ2-1, with a possible D match to TRBD1 (6 bases). V was trimmed by 6 bases and J by 9 bases, leaving 12 bases between them. CDR1 and CDR2 (germline): SEHNR, FQNEAQ (reference sequence). The length of the CDR3 is 12 residues. CDR3 residues: CASRYQGTEQFF. CDR3 bases: TGTGCCAGCAGGTACCAGGGGACTGAGCAGTTCTTC.

This sequence joins TRBV29-1 and TRBJ2-3, with 9 bases lining up with TRBD2. V lost 4 bases, J lost 0 bases, and 5 bases stayed unmatched. Germline lookup yields CDR1 SQVTM and CDR2 ANQGSEA. This CDR3 region has 15 residues. The CDR3 coding sequence is TGCAGCGTTGCAAGACTAGCGGCTAGCACAGATACGCAGTATTTT. Encoded protein: CSVARLAASTDTQYF.

The chain couples TRBV4-2 to TRBJ2-2, with 8 bases lining up with TRBD1. V gave up 1 base and J gave up 7 bases; unmatched junction bases: 5. This CDR3 has 15 amino acids. Germline V lookup: CDR1 LGHNA, CDR2 YNFKEQ. Here the CDR3 DNA reads TGTGCCAGCAGCCAAGGACAGGGGACGGGCGGGGAGCTGTTTTTT. It specifies CASSQGQGTGGELFF.

V and J are TRBV30 and TRBJ1-6, with 10 bases that match TRBD1. From germline, CDR1 is GTSNPN and CDR2 SVGIG (reference sequence). The CDR3 loop spans 14 amino acids. Trimming took 0 bases from V and 10 from J; bases not matched to a gene: 3. The CDR3 spells CAWSVGQGDSPLHF. CDR3 bases: TGTGCCTGGAGTGTCGGACAGGGGGACTCACCCCTCCACTTT.

This chain joins TRBV5-6 and TRBJ1-5; possibly TRBD1 for D (5 bases). This CDR3 has 13 amino acids. The V end lost 0 bases, the J end lost 6 bases, and 7 bases lay between the germline ends. Germline values: CDR1 SGHDT, CDR2 YYEEEE. CDR3 amino acids: CASSLEGFQPQHF. Here the CDR3 DNA reads TGTGCCAGCAGCTTGGAGGGGTTTCAGCCCCAGCATTTT.

The chain employs TRBV28 and TRBJ2-5, with D perhaps TRBD1 (6 bases). CDR3 length: 14 amino acids. Germline values: CDR1 MDHEN, CDR2 SYDVKM. The V end lost 4 bases, the J end lost 0 bases, and 9 bases lay between the germline ends. The CDR3 DNA reads as TGTGCCAGCAGTTCCGGGACATACCAAGAGACCCAGTACTTC. It specifies CASSSGTYQETQYF.

The CDR3 nucleotides read TGCGCCAGCAGCTTGGATCCAGGGTATACTGAAGCTTTCTTT. Its translation is CASSLDPGYTEAFF. V usage is TRBV5-1 and J usage is TRBJ1-1; TRBD1 is a possible D gene (5 bases). This CDR3 has 14 amino acids. V was trimmed by 0 bases and J by 5 bases, leaving 11 bases between them. Germline CDR1 is SGHRS and CDR2 is YFSETQ.

The chain employs TRBV7-3 and TRBJ2-7; 7 bases match TRBD2. Germline V CDR1 and CDR2: SGHTA, FQGTGA. V lost 5 bases and J lost 2; bases outside the gene matches: 9. This CDR3 is 15 amino acids long. This chain's CDR3 is CASSRQAGEAYEQYF. The CDR3 coding sequence is TGTGCCAGCAGCCGTCAGGCGGGAGAGGCCTACGAGCAGTACTTC.

The chain employs TRBV2 and TRBJ1-5; 10 bases line up with TRBD1. The CDR3 sequence is 15 residues long. Per germline, CDR1 SNHLY and CDR2 FYNNEI. Unmatched junction bases numbered 0, after V lost 3 bases and J lost 1 base. CDR3 bases: TGTGCCAGCAGTGAGGACAGGGGGAGCAATCAGCCCCAGCATTTT. It yields the protein CASSEDRGSNQPQHF.